Below, 30 T cell receptor beta chains from the same sample are listed, as sequenced in a study of blood T cell repertoires in COVID-19. Sequencing was performed with immunoSEQ multiplex PCR; in TCRdb, only in-frame clones are kept and a portion is missing. The data contain around 140,000 clones, 76% of them singletons. Sequencing used peripheral blood. The receptor set was obtained from a woman aged 80 or older with active or convalescent COVID-19.

The genes are TRBV5-1 and TRBJ1-1, with a weak D call TRBD1 (6 bases). Trimming removed 6 bases from V and 4 bases from J, with 16 bases in between. Germline V lookup: CDR1 SGHRS, CDR2 YFSETQ. This CDR3 spans 14 amino acids. CDR3 DNA sequence: TGCGCCAGCAAGCAGGAGGGGGAGGGCACTGAAGCTTTCTTT. Its protein product is CASKQEGEGTEAFF.

The V gene is TRBV30, the J gene TRBJ2-3, with 9 bases lining up with TRBD1. CDR3 size: 15 residues. With V trimmed by 0 bases and J by 0 bases, 1 base remained unmatched. Germline lookup yields CDR1 GTSNPN and CDR2 SVGIG (reference sequence). CDR3 nucleotide sequence: TGTGCCTGGAGTGTACAGGGGGCTAGCACAGATACGCAGTATTTT. Protein product: CAWSVQGASTDTQYF.

The chain couples TRBV11-2 to TRBJ1-1; TRBD1 agrees at 10 bases. The CDR3 spans 16 residues. Germline V CDR1 and CDR2: SGHAT, FQNNGV. V dropped 5 bases and J dropped 2; count of bases not matched to a gene: 8. CDR3 sequence (DNA): TGTGCCAGCAGCCGGGGACAGGGGAGTAAAAACACTGAAGCTTTCTTT. The encoded protein is CASSRGQGSKNTEAFF.

This clone showed up just a few times. This sequence joins TRBV7-2 and TRBJ2-3; D unresolved. The CDR3 has 16 amino acids. V was clipped by 6 bases and J by 4 bases, with 20 bases between them. Germline V gene sequence: CDR1 SGHTA, CDR2 FQGNSA. The CDR3 coding sequence is TGTGCCAGCAGTACCCGGCTGGGCGCTGGCGCAGATACGCAGTATTTT. Amino acid sequence: CASSTRLGAGADTQYF.

This clone was seen more than once but under ten times. The V gene is TRBV7-6, the J gene TRBJ2-3, with 11 nucleotides matching TRBD2. The CDR3 totals 16 residues. Germline V gene data show CDR1 as SGHVS and CDR2 as FNYEAQ. With V trimmed by 5 bases and J by 2 bases, 6 bases remained unmatched. Written as DNA, the CDR3 is TGTGCCAGCAGCCCCCTAGCGGGGGGACTCACAGATACGCAGTATTTT. Translated: CASSPLAGGLTDTQYF. Together with reference TRBV7-6 and TRBJ2-3, the CDR3 gives the full variable domain: GAGVSQSPRYKVTKRGQDVALRCDPISGHVSLYWYRQALGQGPEFLTYFNYEAQQDKSGLPNDRFSAERPEGSISTLTIQRTEQRDSAMYRCASSPLAGGLTDTQYFGPGTRLTVL.

The chain links TRBV7-2 to TRBJ2-7, with TRBD2 matching over 8 bases. The trim removed 3 bases at V and 6 bases at J, leaving 7 bases unmatched. The CDR3 runs 14 residues. Germline CDR1 SGHTA, CDR2 FQGNSA. Here the CDR3 DNA reads TGTGCCAGCAGCTTCAATAGCGGGGTCCCCGAGCAGTACTTC. Its protein product is CASSFNSGVPEQYF.

The V gene is TRBV28, the J gene TRBJ1-1, with D possibly being TRBD1 (6 bases). CDR1 and CDR2 from the germline V gene are MDHEN and SYDVKM. The CDR3 has 13 residues. The ends were cut back, 2 bases at V and 5 bases at J, with 9 bases in the middle. The CDR3, as DNA: TGTGCCAGCAGTTTACAGGGGTGGACTGAAGCTTTCTTT. As protein: CASSLQGWTEAFF.

The V gene is TRBV7-2, the J gene TRBJ1-2; D uncertain. Looked up from germline, CDR1 is SGHTA and CDR2 is FQGNSA. The CDR3 runs 15 residues. V was clipped by 4 bases and J by 6 bases, with 18 bases between them. CDR3 sequence reads: CASSSGVGIMDGYTF. The CDR3 region has the DNA TGTGCCAGCAGCTCCGGGGTAGGGATCATGGATGGCTACACCTTC.

V is TRBV6-2 or TRBV6-3 and J is TRBJ2-7, with 8 bases that match TRBD2. CDR1 is MNHEY and CDR2 is SVGEGT in the germline V gene. The CDR3 length is 16 residues. V lost 6 bases and J lost 2; bases outside the gene matches: 12. Here the CDR3 reads CASSHTRGGGTYEQYF. The CDR3 coding sequence is TGTGCCAGCAGCCACACCAGGGGCGGGGGGACCTACGAGCAGTACTTC.

This clone was detected a few times. V and J are TRBV19 and TRBJ2-5; 7 nucleotides align to TRBD1. The CDR3 spans 15 residues. Losses at the gene ends were 1 base for V and 5 bases for J; bases not matched to a gene: 7. Germline assignment: CDR1 LNHDA and CDR2 SQIVND (reference sequence). DNA for the CDR3: TGTGCCAGTAGTATAGGATTCGACAGGGTCGAGACCCAGTACTTC. Its protein is CASSIGFDRVETQYF.

This clone was observed a few times. The chain employs TRBV29-1 and TRBJ1-1, with 10 bases matching TRBD1. V dropped 7 bases and J dropped 4; count of bases not matched to a gene: 9. Germline CDR1 and CDR2: SQVTM and ANQGSEA. This CDR3 spans 14 amino acids. CDR3 DNA sequence: TGCAGCGCAGAGGACAGGGGGTTTGTCACTGAAGCTTTCTTT. Encoded protein: CSAEDRGFVTEAFF.

This sequence joins TRBV5-6 and TRBJ1-3; unclear D gene. This CDR3 has 14 residues. The V end was cut by 2 bases, the J end by 0 bases, with 6 bases between. Looked up from germline, CDR1 is SGHDT and CDR2 is YYEEEE. CDR3 DNA: TGTGCCAGCAGCTTAGACACCTCTGGAAACACCATATATTTT. This encodes CASSLDTSGNTIYF.

This clone has a single count. The chain couples TRBV2 to TRBJ2-1; TRBD2 matches 10 bases. The V gene end was trimmed by 6 bases and the J gene end by 3 bases; junction bases not matched to a gene: 8. CDR1 SNHLY and CDR2 FYNNEI come from the germline V gene. The CDR3 length is 16 residues. CDR3 amino acids: CASRDASGGRYNEQFF. The DNA for the CDR3 is TGTGCCAGCAGGGATGCTAGCGGGGGACGCTACAATGAGCAGTTCTTC. Complete variable domain (other parts from reference TRBV2 and TRBJ2-1): EPEVTQTPSHQVTQMGQEVILRCVPISNHLYFYWYRQILGQKVEFLVSFYNNEISEKSEIFDDQFSVERPDGSNFTLKIRSTKLEDSAMYFCASRDASGGRYNEQFFGPGTRLTVL.

This clone was seen a single time. This rearrangement joins TRBV7-9 to TRBJ1-5; 8 bases are a match to TRBD1. The CDR3 contains 14 residues. Germline CDR1 is SEHNR and CDR2 is FQNEAQ (reference sequence). Trimming removed 5 bases from V and 3 bases from J; junction bases left unmatched: 3. The CDR3 reads CASSKGQVNQPQHF. CDR3 nucleotides: TGTGCCAGCAGCAAGGGACAGGTCAATCAGCCCCAGCATTTT. Drawing the rest from reference TRBV7-9 and TRBJ1-5, the complete variable domain is DTGVSQNPRHKITKRGQNVTFRCDPISEHNRLYWYRQTLGQGPEFLTYFQNEAQLEKSRLLSDRFSAERPKGSFSTLEIQRTEQGDSAMYLCASSKGQVNQPQHFGDGTRLSIL.

The chain is built from TRBV3-1 (or the pseudogene TRBV3-2) and TRBJ2-7, with D perhaps matching TRBD1 (5 bases). This CDR3 region has 15 residues. The germline CDR1 and CDR2 sequences are LGHDT and YNNKEL (reference sequence). The V and J ends lost 0 bases and 0 bases respectively, with 9 bases between them. CDR3 nucleotides: TGTGCCAGCAGCCAAGAAAGGGGAAGCTCCTACGAGCAGTACTTC. It encodes CASSQERGSSYEQYF.

The chain has TRBV11-3 and TRBJ2-1, with 12 bases aligning to TRBD2. This CDR3 has 18 residues. Per germline, CDR1 SGHNT and CDR2 YENEEA. J was trimmed by 7 bases and V by 1 base; bases with no gene match: 11. As DNA, the CDR3 is TGTGCCAGCAGCTTAGGTTCTACACTAGCGGGGGGCACGAATGAGCAGTTCTTC. Translation: CASSLGSTLAGGTNEQFF.

This clone was found once. Here the CDR3 DNA reads TGTGCCAGCAGCCAGGAGGGGACGGTGAACACTGAAGCTTTCTTT. It yields the protein CASSQEGTVNTEAFF. The genes are TRBV7-2 and TRBJ1-1; TRBD1 is a possible D gene (5 bases). The germline V gene has CDR1 SGHTA and CDR2 FQGNSA. The CDR3 runs to 15 residues. Trimming took 5 bases from V and 0 from J, leaving 13 bases between them.

This clone was counted many times. The gene calls are TRBV30 and TRBJ1-2; TRBD1 matches at 8 bases. The CDR3 has 13 residues. With 2 bases clipped from V and 7 bases from J, the junction kept 6 bases outside the gene matches. Looked up from germline, CDR1 is GTSNPN and CDR2 is SVGIG (reference sequence). Written as DNA, the CDR3 is TGTGCCTGGAGTCGACAGGGGCAAGGTGGCTACACCTTC. Amino acids: CAWSRQGQGGYTF.

This clone has a handful of counts. This chain uses TRBV7-8 with TRBJ2-7; 11 positions match TRBD1. The CDR3 is 18 amino acids. V was clipped by 3 bases and J by 2 bases; unmatched bases: 12. Germline CDR1 is SGHVS and CDR2 is FQNEAQ. The CDR3 sequence is CASSFRDRGTTGAYEQYF. The CDR3 bases are TGTGCCAGCAGCTTCCGGGACAGGGGGACCACCGGTGCCTACGAGCAGTACTTC.

CDR3 loop: CASSSSALSGNTIYF. In nucleotides, the CDR3 is TGTGCCAGCAGCTCAAGCGCGCTCTCTGGAAACACCATATATTTT. The chain joins TRBV3-1 (or the pseudogene TRBV3-2) to TRBJ1-3; D gene uncertain. This CDR3 contains 15 residues. Germline V CDR1 and CDR2: LGHDT, YNNKEL (reference sequence). The V gene lost 5 bases and the J gene lost 0 bases, with 11 bases spanning the gap.

V usage is TRBV5-6 and J usage is TRBJ2-2, with 9 bases that match TRBD2. CDR3 length: 14 amino acids. The germline V gene encodes CDR1 SGHDT and CDR2 YYEEEE. With V trimmed by 5 bases and J by 8 bases, 7 bases remained unmatched. CDR3 DNA: TGTGCCAGCAGAGGCGGGGGGGCAACTGGGGAGCTGTTTTTT. Residues: CASRGGGATGELFF.

This chain joins TRBV11-2 and TRBJ1-2; 9 bases line up with TRBD1. Germline V lookup: CDR1 SGHAT, CDR2 FQNNGV. The CDR3 spans 14 residues. V shed 5 bases, J shed 2 bases, and the junction held 3 bases outside the gene matches. As DNA, the CDR3 is TGTGCCAGCAGCACAGGGGGCTTGAACTATGGCTACACCTTC. It yields the protein CASSTGGLNYGYTF.

The V gene is TRBV12-2, the J gene TRBJ1-1; the D call TRBD1 from the table was never checked on the DNA. TRBV12-2 counts as a pseudogene. The CDR3 sequence is 16 residues long. The CDR3 bases are TGTGCAAGTCGCTCCGGACAGGACAGTATGAACACTGAAGCTTTCTTT. This translates into CASRSGQDSMNTEAFF.

As to this clone: The junction departs from germline at one end; a sequencing error may be responsible. J is TRBJ2-5 and V is TRBV7-7, with D maybe TRBD2 (6 bases). Germline CDR1 and CDR2: SSHAT and FNYEAQ (reference sequence). This CDR3 comprises 15 residues. CDR3 sequence: CASSLDAGGQETQYF. The DNA for the CDR3 is TGTGCTAGCAGCTTAGACGCCGGGGGCCAAGAGACCCAGTACTTC.

This chain links TRBV13 with TRBJ1-5; the D gene is possibly TRBD1 (6 bases). The CDR3 extends over 15 amino acids. V lost 0 bases, J lost 6 bases, and 12 bases lay in between. Germline V gene data show CDR1 as PRHDT and CDR2 as FYEKMQ (reference sequence). CDR3 in DNA: TGTGCCAGCAGCTTAGGGGGGGGGCTGGTTCAGCCCCAGCATTTT. It specifies CASSLGGGLVQPQHF.

The V gene is TRBV6-6, the J gene TRBJ1-5; TRBD1 aligns across 9 bases. The CDR3 is 14 residues long. Per the germline V gene, CDR1 is MNHNY and CDR2 is SVGAGI (reference sequence). V was clipped by 6 bases and J by 6 bases; unmatched bases: 6. CDR3 loop: CASRETGGGQPQHF. The CDR3 DNA reads as TGTGCCAGCAGAGAGACAGGGGGAGGTCAGCCCCAGCATTTT.

The chain couples TRBV9 to TRBJ2-3; D gene unclear. Germline-derived CDR1 and CDR2 are SGDLS and YYNGEE. This CDR3 contains 15 residues. V gave up 0 bases and J gave up 0 bases, with 8 bases separating them. CDR3 protein: CASSVVGWSTDTQYF. CDR3 coding DNA: TGTGCCAGCAGCGTAGTGGGCTGGAGCACAGATACGCAGTATTTT.

This chain links TRBV6-6 with TRBJ2-4; D is perhaps TRBD1 (6 bases). Per the germline V gene, CDR1 is MNHNY and CDR2 is SVGAGI (reference sequence). V was shortened by 8 bases and J by 1 base, with 9 bases between the two germline ends. The length of the CDR3 is 13 residues. This chain's CDR3 is CASYDRAKNIQYF. For the CDR3, the DNA is TGTGCCAGCTACGACAGGGCCAAAAACATTCAGTACTTC.

The V gene is TRBV2, the J gene TRBJ2-7; 12 positions match TRBD2. This CDR3 contains 19 residues. CDR1 and CDR2 (germline): SNHLY, FYNNEI. The J segment lost 3 bases and the V segment lost 2 bases, leaving 14 bases of the junction unmatched. The CDR3 nucleotides read TGTGCCAGCAGTGAATTTCCTAGCGGGGGGGCTACGTATTTCTACGAGCAGTACTTC. It codes for CASSEFPSGGATYFYEQYF.

This chain joins TRBV10-1 and TRBJ1-2, with D possibly being TRBD1 (5 bases). The CDR3 extends over 13 amino acids. Deletions cut 6 bases from V and 4 bases from J, with 12 bases between. Germline CDR1 WNHNN, CDR2 SYGVQD (reference sequence). The CDR3 DNA follows: TGCGCCAGCAGCCGGGGACTCGGCTATGGCTACACCTTC. Translating gives CASSRGLGYGYTF.